The 5 T cell receptor beta chains listed next were all sequenced from one sample in a study of T cells in Graves' hyperthyroidism and ophthalmopathy. There were TCR beta CDR3 regions amplified from RNA transcripts. Primed by the HTBI set, a first-round RT-PCR was run on the TCR CDR3. In TCRdb, the multiplex PCR reads were re-called with MiXCR into one record per CDR3 protein. The sample contains around 400,000 distinct CDR3 sequences, more than 20% of which appear only once. The sample comprised blood. Every receptor here comes from a man in his fifties or sixties with Graves' hyperthyroidism.

V gene TRBV20-1 combines with J gene TRBJ2-5, with TRBD1 as a possible D gene (6 bases). In germline, CDR1 is DFQATT, CDR2 SNEGSKA (reference sequence). V shed 5 bases and J shed 6 bases, with 10 bases lying between them. There are 11 residues in the CDR3. This chain's CDR3 is CSADRKQTQYF. In DNA, the CDR3 is TGCAGTGCTGACAGGAAACAGACCCAGTACTTC.

The genes are TRBV19 and TRBJ2-3; D not resolved. Germline-derived CDR1 and CDR2 are LNHDA and SQIVND (reference sequence). The CDR3 runs 14 residues. V lost 10 bases, J lost 5 bases, and 19 bases lay in between. CDR3 DNA: TGTGCCACCAAGGTTGACGGAGCTAGAGATACGCAGTATTTT. Translated, it gives CATKVDGARDTQYF.

The table lists this clonotype with a few counts. V is TRBV24-1 and J is TRBJ2-1, with 9 positions matching TRBD2. The CDR3 length is 15 residues. V was clipped by 5 bases and J by 5 bases; unmatched bases: 6. Germline V lookup: CDR1 KGHDR, CDR2 SFDVKD. The CDR3 sequence is CATSAGLAGHNEQFF. CDR3 DNA sequence: TGTGCCACCAGTGCGGGGCTAGCGGGACACAATGAGCAGTTCTTC.

V and J are TRBV5-5 and TRBJ2-7; D uncertain. V was pared by 6 bases and J by 2 bases, with 12 bases between. This CDR3 region has 13 residues. Per the germline V gene, CDR1 is SGHKS and CDR2 is YYEKEE (reference sequence). CDR3 loop: CASTGGGTYEQYF. CDR3 DNA sequence: TGTGCCAGCACCGGCGGCGGAACCTACGAGCAGTACTTC.

V is TRBV10-2 and J is TRBJ2-7; 8 bases agree with TRBD2. The CDR3 runs to 14 residues. V was pared by 6 bases and J by 1 base, with 5 bases of the junction left unmatched. Germline V lookup: CDR1 WSHSY, CDR2 SAAADI. The CDR3, as DNA: TGCGCCAGCAGACGGACTAGCCAGTCCTACGAGCAGTACTTC. Translation gives CASRRTSQSYEQYF.